Below are 8 T cell receptor beta chains sequenced from a single sample in a study of blood T cell repertoires in COVID-19. Clones were sequenced by immunoSEQ multiplex PCR, and TCRdb holds only the in-frame ones, with some missing. Here the sample spans 130,000 or so clones, 84% being singletons. Material for sequencing was peripheral blood. These receptors were collected from a woman aged 55-70 years with acute or convalescent COVID-19.

This sequence joins TRBV2 and TRBJ1-5; D unresolved. Germline CDR1 is SNHLY and CDR2 is FYNNEI. The V end lost 5 bases, the J end lost 1 base, and 6 bases lay between the germline ends. There are 13 residues in the CDR3. CDR3 sequence (DNA): TGTGCCAGCAGTTCCCGGAGCAATCAGCCCCAGCATTTT. This translates into CASSSRSNQPQHF.

The chain carries TRBV10-2 and TRBJ1-1; 8 nucleotides match TRBD1. CDR1 is WSHSY and CDR2 is SAAADI in the germline V gene. With 8 bases clipped from V and 7 bases from J, the junction kept 12 bases outside the gene matches. CDR3 length: 14 residues. CDR3 loop: CASGTGRVGLEAFF. Written as DNA, the CDR3 is TGCGCCAGCGGGACAGGCCGAGTGGGCCTTGAAGCTTTCTTT.

The chain has TRBV29-1 and TRBJ2-3; 7 bases are shared with TRBD1. After removal of 6 bases from V and 0 bases from J, the junction contained 3 bases not matched to a gene. Germline CDR1 SQVTM, CDR2 ANQGSEA. The CDR3 has 13 residues. The CDR3 spells CSVDRTSTDTQYF. As DNA, the CDR3 is TGCAGCGTGGACAGGACTAGCACAGATACGCAGTATTTT.

This clone was recorded only once. The chain has TRBV7-8 and TRBJ2-7; D is perhaps TRBD1 (6 bases). Trimming shortened V by 1 base and J by 2 bases, and 6 bases separated the two germline ends. Germline V gene sequence: CDR1 SGHVS, CDR2 FQNEAQ. The CDR3 is made up of 13 amino acids. The CDR3 reads CASSLGDTYEQYV. The CDR3 DNA follows: TGTGCCAGCAGCTTAGGGGACACCTACGAGCAGTACGTC.

This sequence joins TRBV27 and TRBJ1-6, with a weak D call TRBD1 (6 bases). V was pared by 0 bases and J by 7 bases, with 16 bases between. CDR1 is MNHEY and CDR2 is SMNVEV in the germline V gene (reference sequence). The CDR3 extends over 17 amino acids. For the CDR3, the DNA is TGTGCCAGCAGTTTATCGCCCCCACAGGGTGTGAATTCACCCCTCCACTTT. Translating it yields CASSLSPPQGVNSPLHF.

The V gene is TRBV9, the J gene TRBJ1-1; D gene uncertain. The CDR3 totals 14 residues. V gave up 3 bases and J gave up 0 bases, with 9 bases separating them. CDR1 and CDR2 (germline): SGDLS, YYNGEE. The CDR3 DNA sequence: TGTGCCAGCAGCGCGGGAGGGATGAACACTGAAGCTTTCTTT. Translated, it gives CASSAGGMNTEAFF.

V is TRBV2 and J is TRBJ1-6; TRBD1 agrees at 8 bases. The CDR3 totals 15 residues. With V trimmed by 6 bases and J by 4 bases, 5 bases remained unmatched. From germline, CDR1 is SNHLY and CDR2 FYNNEI. CDR3: CASSQGQGYNSPLHF. The CDR3 region has the DNA TGTGCCAGCAGCCAAGGACAGGGTTATAATTCACCCCTCCACTTT.

J is TRBJ2-2 and V is TRBV4-1; TRBD1 agrees at 9 bases. This CDR3 comprises 17 residues. V gave up 3 bases and J gave up 7 bases; unmatched junction bases: 12. Germline lookup yields CDR1 MGHRA and CDR2 YSYEKL. The CDR3 region is CASSHQDLTGGGGELFF. CDR3 DNA sequence: TGCGCCAGCAGCCACCAAGATCTAACAGGGGGCGGCGGGGAGCTGTTTTTT.